The text below deals with one T cell receptor (beta chain). Antigen: not known. Some clones are missing from TCRdb's copy, which holds only in-frame ones; the method was immunoSEQ multiplex PCR. The table records 360,000 or so clones, about nine tenths of them present only once. The data derive from a study of Ad26.COV2.S vaccination and SARS-CoV-2 variants. Study-wide results and limits: Non-spike TCR breadth did not differ much between vaccine and placebo recipients.

The treatment here: some 19 received Ad26.COV2.S at low or high dose, single or two shots; roughly 5 received placebo; per-sample allocation not given. After the first vaccine or placebo injection, samples were drawn on day 63. Germline values: CDR1 MNHEY, CDR2 SMNVEV (reference sequence). Trimming left V 3 bases short and J 4 bases short, with 18 bases between. The CDR3 totals 17 residues. The V and J genes are TRBV27 and TRBJ2-2, with D possibly being TRBD1 (7 bases). This TCR was sampled from a person aged 18-60 years who received the Ad26.COV2.S COVID-19 vaccine or a placebo. The sample was peripheral blood, taken in a trial of Ad26.COV2.S vaccine versus placebo. The CDR3, as DNA: TGTGCCAGCAGTTTGCCGAGACAGGGAGGCACCACCGGGGAGCTGTTTTTT. It yields the protein CASSLPRQGGTTGELFF.